These 9 T cell receptor beta chains share one sample of origin, sequenced in a study of blood T cells in healthy people across ages. With a J-beta primer mix and a sample-barcoded 5' primer, a second PCR ran about 7 to 11 cycles. Each CDR3 protein gets one entry after TCRdb re-called the 5' RACE reads with MiXCR. The sample consists of around 1,500,000 distinct CDR3 sequences, 25% to 30% of them appearing once. Sequencing was carried out using blood. These receptors all stem from a woman in her 30s in good health.

V is TRBV10-3 and J is TRBJ2-3; D is ambiguous. Germline lookup yields CDR1 ENHRY and CDR2 SYGVKD. V lost 8 bases to trimming and J lost 0 bases, with 12 bases between them. CDR3 length: 14 residues. In DNA, the CDR3 is TGTGCCATCCGACCCGGGCGGAGCACAGATACGCAGTATTTT. This sequence encodes CAIRPGRSTDTQYF.

This clonotype was counted only a few times. This CDR3 reads CSAESTASVYNEQFF. The CDR3 DNA reads as TGCAGTGCCGAGAGCACGGCTAGCGTTTACAATGAGCAGTTCTTC. The chain links TRBV20-1 to TRBJ2-1, with a weak D call TRBD2 (6 bases). The germline V gene has CDR1 DFQATT and CDR2 SNEGSKA (reference sequence). V was cut by 6 bases and J by 4 bases, with 19 bases left in between. CDR3 length: 15 amino acids.

V gene TRBV29-1 combines with J gene TRBJ2-5; maybe TRBD1 (5 bases). Germline values: CDR1 SQVTM, CDR2 ANQGSEA. Trimming took 6 bases from V and 2 from J, leaving 16 bases between them. This CDR3 is 14 amino acids long. This CDR3 is CSVAKGSGQETQYF. DNA of the CDR3: TGCAGCGTAGCCAAGGGGTCGGGTCAAGAGACCCAGTACTTC.

This clonotype was observed many times. The chain combines TRBV5-1 with TRBJ2-1, with D uncertain. Germline V gene sequence: CDR1 SGHRS, CDR2 YFSETQ. CDR3 size: 16 residues. V was trimmed by 2 bases and J by 6 bases, leaving 18 bases between them. DNA for the CDR3: TGCGCCAGCAGCTTTACCTCAAGCCGTCTGGTCAATGAGCAGTTCTTC. Protein: CASSFTSSRLVNEQFF.

Only a few counts were recorded for this clonotype. CDR3 protein: CASSSGLTPYEQYF. In DNA, the CDR3 is TGTGCCAGCAGCTCAGGACTGACCCCCTACGAGCAGTACTTC. This chain connects TRBV2 to TRBJ2-7, with D perhaps matching TRBD2 (5 bases). CDR1 is SNHLY, CDR2 FYNNEI, per germline. The CDR3 spans 14 residues. Trimming stripped 6 bases from V and 2 bases from J, with 14 bases between. The full variable domain, with the rest looked up from reference TRBV2 and TRBJ2-7, is EPEVTQTPSHQVTQMGQEVILRCVPISNHLYFYWYRQILGQKVEFLVSFYNNEISEKSEIFDDQFSVERPDGSNFTLKIRSTKLEDSAMYFCASSSGLTPYEQYFGPGTRLTVT.

The chain employs TRBV5-6 and TRBJ2-5; no firm D call. V lost 1 base, J lost 11 bases, and 18 bases lay in between. The CDR3 runs to 14 residues. The germline V gene has CDR1 SGHDT and CDR2 YYEEEE. CDR3 DNA sequence: TGTGCCAGCAGCTTGCAACTACCTCCTCGTGAGCAGTACTTC. It yields the protein CASSLQLPPREQYF.

In this sample, this clonotype turned up many times. The genes are TRBV29-1 and TRBJ2-7; no reliable D call. This CDR3 spans 12 amino acids. Germline lookup yields CDR1 SQVTM and CDR2 ANQGSEA. The V and J ends lost 5 bases and 2 bases respectively, with 10 bases between them. The CDR3 loop is CSVRANTYEQYF. The CDR3 DNA reads TGCAGCGTTCGGGCCAACACCTACGAGCAGTACTTC.

Only a few counts were recorded for this clonotype. The V call is TRBV27, the J call TRBJ1-1, with 10 bases fitting TRBD1. Germline V CDR1 and CDR2: MNHEY, SMNVEV (reference sequence). J lost 4 bases, V lost 7 bases, and 12 bases had no gene match. There are 16 residues in the CDR3. For the CDR3, the DNA is TGTGCCAGCATCCCGGGACAGGGGCGCCGGAGCACTGAAGCTTTCTTT. As protein: CASIPGQGRRSTEAFF.

This sequence joins TRBV5-6 and TRBJ1-2, with TRBD1 matching 10 bases. Germline lookup yields CDR1 SGHDT and CDR2 YYEEEE. This CDR3 spans 15 amino acids. V gave up 4 bases and J gave up 3 bases; unmatched junction bases: 6. This CDR3 reads CASSPSGTGDYGYTF. In DNA form, the CDR3 reads TGTGCCAGCAGCCCATCCGGGACAGGGGACTATGGCTACACCTTC.